This entry lists 6 T cell receptor beta chains sequenced from one sample in a study of CD8 T cells in Susac syndrome. Reverse transcription used 0.5 to 1 ug RNA and random hexamers. TCRdb passed the immunoSEQ multiplex PCR reads through MiXCR, listing each CDR3 protein once. Of 90,000 to 110,000 distinct CDR3 sequences detected, 95% to 98% appear once; the ten largest clones hold just over 0.095%. Sequencing was performed on CD4+ T cells from PBMCs. The receptor source for this set is a human donor in good health.

The chain uses TRBV19 and TRBJ1-5; 10 nucleotides agree with TRBD1. The CDR3 is 14 amino acids. J gave up 4 bases and V 6 bases, and 3 bases lay outside the gene matches. The germline CDR1 and CDR2 sequences are LNHDA and SQIVND (reference sequence). CDR3 bases: TGTGCCAGTAGGGGACAGGGGATTAATCAGCCCCAGCATTTT. Translation: CASRGQGINQPQHF.

CDR3: CATSRDPVPSELFF. The CDR3 nucleotides read TGTGCCACCAGCAGAGATCCCGTACCGTCGGAGCTGTTTTTT. The chain recombines TRBV15 with TRBJ2-2; D remains unclear. This CDR3 spans 14 amino acids. Germline V CDR1 and CDR2: LNHNV, YYDKDF (reference sequence). Trimming cost V 0 bases and J 10 bases, with 12 bases left between them.

This chain uses TRBV3-1 with TRBJ2-7; D remains unclear. Looked up from germline, CDR1 is LGHDT and CDR2 is YNNKEL (reference sequence). This CDR3 comprises 15 residues. Trimming pared 0 bases from V and 2 bases from J, leaving 11 bases between. This CDR3 is CASSQEQGLTYEQYF. The CDR3 DNA follows: TGTGCCAGCAGCCAAGAGCAAGGGTTAACCTACGAGCAGTACTTC.

The chain employs TRBV20-1 and TRBJ1-4, with a tentative D call TRBD1 (6 bases). This CDR3 is built from 11 residues. V was cut by 5 bases and J by 8 bases, with 9 bases left in between. The germline V gene encodes CDR1 DFQATT and CDR2 SNEGSKA (reference sequence). CDR3 loop: CSASTGEKLFF. In DNA form, the CDR3 reads TGCAGTGCTTCGACAGGCGAAAAACTGTTTTTT.

The J gene is TRBJ2-7, the V gene TRBV5-1; D perhaps matches TRBD2 (6 bases). CDR1 is SGHRS, CDR2 YFSETQ, per germline. The CDR3 has 14 amino acids. V was clipped by 0 bases and J by 4 bases, with 11 bases between them. The CDR3 DNA sequence: TGCGCCAGCAGCTTGGAAGGGACTGTGTACGAGCAGTACTTC. This gives the protein CASSLEGTVYEQYF.

This clonotype was seen just once. The genes are TRBV12-3 or TRBV12-4 and TRBJ1-2, with 8 nucleotides matching TRBD1. V lost 1 base and J lost 5; bases outside the gene matches: 9. The CDR3 contains 16 residues. The DNA of the CDR3 is TGTGCCAGCAGTTTAGGTTGGACAGGGATTAAGTATGGCTACACCTTC. Translated, it gives CASSLGWTGIKYGYTF.